Below are 14 T cell receptor beta chains sequenced from a single sample in a study of cytomegalovirus exposure and HLA in healthy donors. The PCR employed 60 Vbeta primers together with 13 Jbeta primers. Produced via immunoSEQ multiplex PCR; TCRdb's table is partial and in-frame only. The sample consists of about 160,000 clones, 65% to 85% of them appearing once. Sequenced: PBMCs. The receptors were gathered from a man between 40 and 49 years old in good health and CMV-seropositive.

CDR3 in amino acids: CATSQGAENEKLFF. The CDR3 DNA sequence: TGTGCCACCAGCCAGGGGGCGGAGAATGAAAAACTGTTTTTT. The V call is TRBV15, the J call TRBJ1-4; 8 nucleotides line up with TRBD1. This CDR3 is 14 amino acids long. Trimming removed 5 bases from V and 5 bases from J; junction bases left unmatched: 4. CDR1 is LNHNV and CDR2 is YYDKDF in the germline V gene (reference sequence). The full variable domain, rest sourced from reference TRBV15 and TRBJ1-4, is DAMVIQNPRYQVTQFGKPVTLSCSQTLNHNVMYWYQQKSSQAPKLLFHYYDKDFNNEADTPDNFQSRRPNTSFCFLDIRSPGLGDTAMYLCATSQGAENEKLFFGSGTQLSVL.

This clone was counted a few times. The V gene is TRBV5-4, the J gene TRBJ1-3; a weak D match, TRBD1 (5 bases). This CDR3 comprises 17 residues. Trimming took 0 bases from V and 0 from J, leaving 13 bases between them. Germline loops: CDR1 SGHNT, CDR2 YYREEE (reference sequence). DNA for the CDR3: TGTGCCAGCAGCTTGGCCTTTGGGGCTAACTCTGGAAACACCATATATTTT. Its protein is CASSLAFGANSGNTIYF. The full variable domain, in which reference TRBV5-4 and TRBJ1-3 provide the parts outside the CDR3, is ETGVTQSPTHLIKTRGQQVTLRCSSQSGHNTVSWYQQALGQGPQFIFQYYREEENGRGNFPPRFSGLQFPNYSSELNVNALELDDSALYLCASSLAFGANSGNTIYFGEGSWLTVV.

The V and J genes are TRBV6-1 and TRBJ2-3; no reliable D call. Trimming left V 3 bases short and J 4 bases short, with 11 bases between. Germline V gene sequence: CDR1 MNHNS, CDR2 SASEGT. This CDR3 region has 14 residues. This CDR3 is CASSDLLSADTQYF. The CDR3 DNA is TGTGCCAGCAGTGACCTCTTGAGCGCAGATACGCAGTATTTT.

This clone was seen ten or more times. The CDR3 sequence: CASSHRPPQTGAYNEQFF. The CDR3, as DNA: TGCGCCAGCAGCCACCGCCCGCCGCAAACGGGGGCCTACAATGAGCAGTTCTTC. The chain carries TRBV4-3 and TRBJ2-1; D perhaps matches TRBD2 (6 bases). CDR1 LGHNA and CDR2 YSLEER come from the germline V gene. The V end lost 3 bases, the J end lost 2 bases, and 20 bases lay between the germline ends. CDR3 length: 18 residues.

V and J are TRBV27 and TRBJ2-2; D is possibly TRBD2 (5 bases). Germline CDR1 MNHEY, CDR2 SMNVEV (reference sequence). V was trimmed by 6 bases and J by 6 bases, leaving 23 bases between them. There are 17 residues in the CDR3. The CDR3 DNA follows: TGTGCCAGCAGCCTCAACGGTCGGCACGAGCGGTCCGGGGAGCTGTTTTTT. Protein sequence: CASSLNGRHERSGELFF.

This clone has a single count. This chain links TRBV7-9 with TRBJ1-5, with D possibly TRBD1 on 5 matching bases. The CDR3 runs to 19 residues. V lost 6 bases and J 0 bases, leaving 24 bases between the germline ends. CDR1 and CDR2 from the germline V gene are SEHNR and FQNEAQ (reference sequence). CDR3 bases: TGTGCCAGCAGATTTGGACCCAGGGAGGGACGGGGTAGCAATCAGCCCCAGCATTTT. This sequence encodes CASRFGPREGRGSNQPQHF. Full variable domain (missing parts from reference TRBV7-9 and TRBJ1-5): DTGVSQNPRHKITKRGQNVTFRCDPISEHNRLYWYRQTLGQGPEFLTYFQNEAQLEKSRLLSDRFSAERPKGSFSTLEIQRTEQGDSAMYLCASRFGPREGRGSNQPQHFGDGTRLSIL.

Concerning this clone itself: Other DNA sequences in this sample translate to the same CDR3. V usage is TRBV27 and J usage is TRBJ2-7; 7 bases match TRBD1. Germline V gene data show CDR1 as MNHEY and CDR2 as SMNVEV (reference sequence). CDR3 length: 14 residues. The trim removed 5 bases at V and 0 bases at J, leaving 4 bases unmatched. The DNA for the CDR3 is TGTGCCAGCAGTCCAGACAGGGCCTCCTACGAGCAGTACTTC. It translates to CASSPDRASYEQYF.

This chain connects TRBV5-1 to TRBJ2-7, with 8 bases lining up with TRBD1. Germline V gives CDR1 SGHRS, CDR2 YFSETQ. The CDR3 length is 17 residues. The V gene end was trimmed by 4 bases and the J gene end by 5 bases; junction bases not matched to a gene: 17. The CDR3 region is CASSPFSQGAQANEQYF. The CDR3 DNA sequence: TGCGCCAGCAGCCCTTTTTCCCAGGGGGCGCAGGCAAACGAGCAGTACTTC.

This chain joins TRBV5-4 and TRBJ2-1; D is possibly TRBD2 (5 bases). The CDR3 contains 13 residues. Germline V gene data show CDR1 as SGHNT and CDR2 as YYREEE (reference sequence). V lost 1 base to trimming and J lost 7 bases, with 9 bases between them. The CDR3 sequence is CASSLQGGNEQFF. Written as DNA, the CDR3 is TGTGCCAGCAGCTTGCAAGGCGGGAATGAGCAGTTCTTC.

The chain carries TRBV9 and TRBJ2-5; 14 bases fit TRBD2. Germline V gene lookup returns CDR1 SGDLS and CDR2 YYNGEE. The V gene end was trimmed by 3 bases and the J gene end by 3 bases; junction bases not matched to a gene: 13. This CDR3 comprises 19 residues. The CDR3: CASSGEGVRTSGGKETQYF. The CDR3 DNA follows: TGTGCCAGCAGCGGCGAAGGGGTGAGGACTAGCGGGGGGAAAGAGACCCAGTACTTC. The full variable domain, completed using reference TRBV9 and TRBJ2-5, is DSGVTQTPKHLITATGQRVTLRCSPRSGDLSVYWYQQSLDQGLQFLIQYYNGEERAKGNILERFSAQQFPDLHSELNLSSLELGDSALYFCASSGEGVRTSGGKETQYFGPGTRLLVL.

This rearrangement joins TRBV6-5 to TRBJ2-7, with 7 bases lining up with TRBD2. The CDR3 totals 14 residues. V shed 8 bases and J 6 bases; nucleotides not matched to a gene: 13. In germline, CDR1 is MNHEY, CDR2 SVGAGI. CDR3 nucleotides: TGTGCCAGCGGAGGTGCCCCGGGGGGTCGCGAGCAGTACTTC. It is translated as CASGGAPGGREQYF.

This rearrangement joins TRBV7-2 to TRBJ1-2; tentatively, D is TRBD1 (5 bases). Per germline, CDR1 SGHTA and CDR2 FQGNSA. This CDR3 has 15 residues. V was shortened by 7 bases and J by 4 bases, with 19 bases between the two germline ends. The CDR3 here is CASTRTGRVTYGYTF. The CDR3 region has the DNA TGTGCCAGCACCCGAACCGGCAGGGTGACCTATGGCTACACCTTC. The whole variable domain, remainder taken from reference TRBV7-2 and TRBJ1-2, is GAGVSQSPSNKVTEKGKDVELRCDPISGHTALYWYRQSLGQGLEFLIYFQGNSAPDKSGLPSDRFSAERTGGSVSTLTIQRTQQEDSAVYLCASTRTGRVTYGYTFGSGTRLTVV.

V and J are TRBV4-3 and TRBJ2-7; 9 nucleotides line up with TRBD1. Germline V gene lookup returns CDR1 LGHNA and CDR2 YSLEER. The V gene end was trimmed by 4 bases and the J gene end by 3 bases; junction bases not matched to a gene: 7. The CDR3 is made up of 15 amino acids. CDR3 residues: CASSPGQGPGYEQYF. DNA for the CDR3: TGCGCCAGCAGCCCGGGACAGGGCCCAGGCTACGAGCAGTACTTC.

Comments on this clone: At one of its ends the junction is not consistent with the germline gene, which may arise from a read error. The genes are TRBV10-3 and TRBJ2-7; 7 nucleotides align to TRBD1. CDR3 length: 15 residues. CDR1 is ENHRY, CDR2 SYGVKD, per germline. The CDR3 here is CAVRNDRENIYEQYF. The CDR3 nucleotides are TGTGCCGTCAGAAACGACAGGGAAAACATCTACGAGCAGTACTTC.